Listed below are T cell receptor beta chains from one sample, sequenced in a study of tumor and adjacent non-tumor tissue in lung cancer. MiXCR, applied by TCRdb to the multiplex PCR reads, yields one record per CDR3 protein. Among around 57,000 distinct CDR3 sequences, around two thirds were seen once, and the ten largest hold about 32%. Sequencing input: distant non-tumor lung tissue. All receptors derive from a man between 65 and 85 years old with non-small cell lung cancer. Each CDR3 is given with its conserved first and last residue. Each record gives: J gene, D gene, clone size, V gene, CDR3 protein, CDR3 DNA. The D gene is left open where the match is weak. Not all rows give a size; the values are once, few, many and, for expanded clones, a class.

j_call: TRBJ1-5; d_call: TRBD1; clone_size: .; v_call: TRBV12-3/TRBV12-4; cdr3_aa: CASTIRQGAYKPQHF; cdr3_nt: TGTGCCAGCACTATTCGACAGGGGGCCTATAAGCCCCAGCATTTT
j_call: TRBJ2-2; d_call: .; clone_size: .; v_call: TRBV20-1; cdr3_aa: CSAPNRGTGEQFF; cdr3_nt: TGCAGTGCTCCGAACCGGGGGACCGGGGAGCAGTTTTTT
j_call: TRBJ1-2; d_call: .; clone_size: .; v_call: TRBV6-5; cdr3_aa: CASSSGEPYGYTF; cdr3_nt: TGTGCTAGCAGTTCCGGCGAGCCCTATGGCTACACCTTC
j_call: TRBJ1-2; d_call: .; clone_size: .; v_call: TRBV5-1; cdr3_aa: CASSEEEIYGYTF; cdr3_nt: TGCGCCAGCAGTGAGGAGGAAATCTATGGCTACACCTTC
j_call: TRBJ1-5; d_call: .; clone_size: many; v_call: TRBV30; cdr3_aa: CAWSVGGHQPQHF; cdr3_nt: TGTGCCTGGAGTGTGGGTGGTCATCAGCCCCAGCATTTT
j_call: TRBJ2-7; d_call: .; clone_size: many; v_call: TRBV2; cdr3_aa: CASSEQGYSYEQYF; cdr3_nt: TGTGCCAGCAGTGAACAGGGATACTCCTACGAGCAGTACTTC
j_call: TRBJ2-7; d_call: TRBD1; clone_size: many; v_call: TRBV20-1; cdr3_aa: CSGRTGEIPFEQYF; cdr3_nt: TGCAGTGGACGGACAGGGGAAATTCCGTTCGAGCAGTACTTC
j_call: TRBJ2-6; d_call: .; clone_size: .; v_call: TRBV15; cdr3_aa: CATGMTSGANVLTF; cdr3_nt: TGTGCCACAGGAATGACCTCTGGGGCCAACGTCCTGACTTTC
j_call: TRBJ2-1; d_call: .; clone_size: many; v_call: TRBV10-3; cdr3_aa: CATMTGTRYNEQFF; cdr3_nt: TGTGCCACCATGACAGGGACTCGTTACAATGAGCAGTTCTTC
j_call: TRBJ2-4; d_call: TRBD2; clone_size: .; v_call: TRBV11-2; cdr3_aa: CASSLLGGSGAEQDKNVQYF; cdr3_nt: TGCGCCAGCAGTCTTCTCGGAGGTAGCGGGGCAGAGCAGGACAAAAACGTTCAGTACTTC
j_call: TRBJ2-5; d_call: .; clone_size: .; v_call: TRBV12-3/TRBV12-4; cdr3_aa: CTSSQEIRETQYF; cdr3_nt: TGTACCAGCAGCCAGGAGATACGAGAGACCCAGTACTTC
j_call: TRBJ2-1; d_call: .; clone_size: .; v_call: TRBV30; cdr3_aa: CVWTRAGIYNEQSF; cdr3_nt: TGTGTCTGGACGAGGGCGGGGATATACAATGAGCAGTCCTTC
j_call: TRBJ1-2; d_call: TRBD1; clone_size: .; v_call: TRBV12-3/TRBV12-4; cdr3_aa: CTSSLMSGGYGYTF; cdr3_nt: TGTACCAGCAGTTTAATGTCAGGGGGCTATGGCTACACCTTC
j_call: TRBJ2-1; d_call: TRBD1; clone_size: .; v_call: TRBV5-5; cdr3_aa: CAGSRGQGGSYNEQFF; cdr3_nt: TGTGCCGGCAGCAGAGGACAGGGTGGGTCCTATAATGAGCAGTTCTTC
j_call: TRBJ2-4; d_call: TRBD1; clone_size: .; v_call: TRBV2; cdr3_aa: CASSTETGGGAKNIQYF; cdr3_nt: TGTGCCAGCAGTACCGAGACAGGGGGGGGGGCCAAAAACATTCAGTACTTC
j_call: TRBJ2-3; d_call: .; clone_size: few; v_call: TRBV6-5; cdr3_aa: CASRSLTGETDTQYF; cdr3_nt: TGTGCCAGCAGGTCACTAACGGGAGAGACGGATACGCAGTATTTT
j_call: TRBJ2-1; d_call: TRBD2; clone_size: .; v_call: TRBV28; cdr3_aa: CASCPTLAGGSNEQFF; cdr3_nt: TGTGCCAGCTGTCCCACACTAGCGGGGGGATCTAATGAGCAGTTCTTC
j_call: TRBJ2-5; d_call: .; clone_size: .; v_call: TRBV14; cdr3_aa: CTSSERGMHGTQYF; cdr3_nt: TGTACGAGCAGCGAGCGAGGGATGCATGGGACCCAGTACTTC
j_call: TRBJ2-7; d_call: .; clone_size: .; v_call: TRBV5-1; cdr3_aa: CANSNGMDYEQYF; cdr3_nt: TGCGCCAACAGCAATGGGATGGATTACGAGCAGTACTTC
j_call: TRBJ1-5; d_call: .; clone_size: .; v_call: TRBV12-3/TRBV12-4; cdr3_aa: CASSPPGRGQPQHF; cdr3_nt: TGTGCCAGCAGTCCCCCGGGCCGAGGACAGCCCCAGCATTTT
j_call: TRBJ2-7; d_call: .; clone_size: few; v_call: TRBV28; cdr3_aa: CASSGGPYEQYF; cdr3_nt: TGTGCCAGCTCGGGGGGCCCGTACGAGCAGTACTTC
j_call: TRBJ1-5; d_call: .; clone_size: .; v_call: TRBV7-8; cdr3_aa: CVSSLLPGEKRPQHF; cdr3_nt: TGTGTCAGCAGCTTATTGCCAGGGGAGAAACGGCCCCAGCATTTT
j_call: TRBJ2-1; d_call: .; clone_size: .; v_call: TRBV11-2; cdr3_aa: CTSGSRHGAYNEQFF; cdr3_nt: TGTACCAGCGGCTCGAGACACGGTGCCTACAATGAGCAGTTCTTC
j_call: TRBJ2-1; d_call: TRBD1; clone_size: .; v_call: TRBV28; cdr3_aa: CASSFGGQGLIEQFF; cdr3_nt: TGTGCCAGCAGTTTTGGGGGACAGGGCTTAATTGAGCAGTTCTTC
j_call: TRBJ2-3; d_call: .; clone_size: .; v_call: TRBV10-2; cdr3_aa: CASSEGTLPGLSQYF; cdr3_nt: TGCGCCAGCAGTGAGGGGACTCTCCCAGGGTTATCGCAGTATTTT
j_call: TRBJ2-5; d_call: .; clone_size: few; v_call: TRBV5-1; cdr3_aa: CASSLTPGQRGGQYF; cdr3_nt: TGCGCCAGCAGCTTGACCCCCGGACAGAGAGGAGGCCAGTACTTC
j_call: TRBJ2-7; d_call: .; clone_size: .; v_call: TRBV5-1; cdr3_aa: CASSLERESDEQYF; cdr3_nt: TGCGCCAGCAGCTTGGAACGGGAAAGCGACGAGCAGTACTTC
j_call: TRBJ2-1; d_call: TRBD2; clone_size: .; v_call: TRBV5-6; cdr3_aa: CASSELAGVNEQSF; cdr3_nt: TGTGCCAGTAGCGAACTAGCGGGGGTTAATGAGCAGTCCTTC
j_call: TRBJ1-1; d_call: .; clone_size: .; v_call: TRBV11-3; cdr3_aa: CANSRGGTNMNTEAFF; cdr3_nt: TGTGCCAACAGCCGCGGCGGGACAAATATGAATACTGAAGCTTTCTTT
j_call: TRBJ2-5; d_call: .; clone_size: .; v_call: TRBV6-6; cdr3_aa: CVSSAWRVGGETQYF; cdr3_nt: TGTGTCAGCAGCGCCTGGAGGGTTGGAGGAGAGACCCAGTACTTC
j_call: TRBJ1-6; d_call: .; clone_size: .; v_call: TRBV11-2; cdr3_aa: CANSLEWSRMNSLLHF; cdr3_nt: TGTGCCAACAGCTTAGAATGGTCTCGGATGAATTCACTCCTCCACTTT
j_call: TRBJ2-3; d_call: .; clone_size: .; v_call: TRBV6-6; cdr3_aa: CASSNPPDRLLSNEPQYF; cdr3_nt: TGTGCCAGCAGTAACCCCCCGGACAGACTACTTAGCAATGAGCCCCAGTATTTT
j_call: TRBJ2-5; d_call: .; clone_size: .; v_call: TRBV11-2; cdr3_aa: CASSHWTVREQETQYF; cdr3_nt: TGTGCTAGCAGCCATTGGACGGTGAGGGAACAAGAGACCCAGTACTTC
j_call: TRBJ2-1; d_call: .; clone_size: .; v_call: TRBV12-3/TRBV12-4; cdr3_aa: CASSLAASWIEQFF; cdr3_nt: TGTGCCAGCAGTTTAGCGGCTAGCTGGATCGAGCAGTTCTTC
j_call: TRBJ2-7; d_call: .; clone_size: many; v_call: TRBV11-2; cdr3_aa: CASSSGVPGPYEQYF; cdr3_nt: TGTGCCAGCAGCTCCGGGGTTCCAGGGCCCTACGAGCAGTACTTC
j_call: TRBJ2-2; d_call: TRBD1; clone_size: .; v_call: TRBV11-2; cdr3_aa: CASILQGTLFAGVLFF; cdr3_nt: TGTGCCAGCATCCTACAGGGGACGTTGTTCGCCGGAGTGCTGTTTTTT
j_call: TRBJ2-3; d_call: TRBD2; clone_size: .; v_call: TRBV5-4; cdr3_aa: CASSLQRRGLAGGWGADTQYF; cdr3_nt: TGTGCCAGCAGCCTACAGCGGCGGGGACTAGCGGGAGGGTGGGGGGCAGATACGCAGTATTTT
j_call: TRBJ1-1; d_call: .; clone_size: .; v_call: TRBV11-2; cdr3_aa: CASIKTQGGTEALF; cdr3_nt: TGTGCCAGTATCAAGACCCAAGGGGGGACTGAAGCTCTCTTT
j_call: TRBJ2-1; d_call: .; clone_size: .; v_call: TRBV28; cdr3_aa: CTSSYRTLNNEQFF; cdr3_nt: TGTACCAGCAGTTACCGAACCTTGAACAATGAGCAGTTCTTC
j_call: TRBJ2-7; d_call: .; clone_size: few; v_call: TRBV6-6; cdr3_aa: CASSPGTGRGEQYF; cdr3_nt: TGTGCCAGCAGCCCCGGGACCGGCAGGGGCGAGCAGTACTTC
j_call: TRBJ1-6; d_call: TRBD1; clone_size: .; v_call: TRBV10-2; cdr3_aa: CASSRQGARSPLHF; cdr3_nt: TGCGCCAGTAGTAGACAGGGTGCCCGTTCACCCCTCCACTTT
j_call: TRBJ2-2; d_call: TRBD2; clone_size: many; v_call: TRBV11-2; cdr3_aa: CASSFGLANGELFF; cdr3_nt: TGTGCCAGCAGCTTCGGACTAGCTAACGGGGAGCTGTTTTTT
j_call: TRBJ2-5; d_call: TRBD2; clone_size: .; v_call: TRBV6-5; cdr3_aa: CDSKATGGWETQYF; cdr3_nt: TGTGACAGCAAGGCGACGGGGGGTTGGGAGACCCAGTACTTC
j_call: TRBJ2-3; d_call: .; clone_size: many; v_call: TRBV11-2; cdr3_aa: CASSSERIPTDTQYF; cdr3_nt: TGTGCCAGCAGCTCAGAAAGGATCCCCACAGATACGCAGTATTTT
j_call: TRBJ2-7; d_call: .; clone_size: many; v_call: TRBV28; cdr3_aa: CASSLFGGGGSGEQYF; cdr3_nt: TGTGCCAGCAGTTTATTTGGGGGAGGGGGGTCTGGCGAGCAGTACTTC
j_call: TRBJ2-2; d_call: TRBD1; clone_size: many; v_call: TRBV11-2; cdr3_aa: CASSLTGFVTGELFF; cdr3_nt: TGTGCCAGCAGCTTGACAGGGTTTGTCACCGGGGAGCTGTTTTTT
j_call: TRBJ1-6; d_call: TRBD1; clone_size: .; v_call: TRBV7-3; cdr3_aa: CASSLAGGTNSPLHF; cdr3_nt: TGTGCCAGCAGCTTAGCAGGGGGCACGAATTCACCCCTCCACTTT
j_call: TRBJ1-5; d_call: .; clone_size: many; v_call: TRBV6-6; cdr3_aa: CASKEGRAQGNQPQHF; cdr3_nt: TGTGCCAGCAAGGAAGGGAGGGCCCAAGGCAATCAGCCCCAGCATTTT
j_call: TRBJ2-7; d_call: .; clone_size: .; v_call: TRBV12-3/TRBV12-4; cdr3_aa: CAGSRGPAYEQYF; cdr3_nt: TGTGCCGGCAGTAGAGGACCGGCCTACGAGCAGTACTTC
j_call: TRBJ2-2; d_call: .; clone_size: .; v_call: TRBV7-9; cdr3_aa: CASSPSIFSNTGELFF; cdr3_nt: TGTGCCAGCAGCCCCTCAATTTTTTCGAACACCGGGGAGCTGTTTTTT
j_call: TRBJ2-1; d_call: TRBD1; clone_size: many; v_call: TRBV6-4; cdr3_aa: CASSDPLSGTGFLNEQFF; cdr3_nt: TGTGCCAGCAGTGACCCCCTCTCAGGGACAGGGTTTTTAAATGAGCAGTTCTTC
j_call: TRBJ2-2; d_call: .; clone_size: .; v_call: TRBV6-2/TRBV6-3; cdr3_aa: CASTRHGGGELFF; cdr3_nt: TGTGCCAGCACACGACATGGGGGCGGGGAGTTGTTTTTT
j_call: TRBJ1-2; d_call: TRBD1; clone_size: many; v_call: TRBV7-9; cdr3_aa: CASSPGQGAAGYTF; cdr3_nt: TGTGCCAGCAGCCCGGGACAGGGGGCCGCGGGCTACACCTTC
j_call: TRBJ1-1; d_call: TRBD1; clone_size: many; v_call: TRBV10-2; cdr3_aa: CASSASTGGEAFF; cdr3_nt: TGCGCCAGCAGTGCCTCGACAGGGGGGGAAGCTTTCTTT
j_call: TRBJ2-1; d_call: .; clone_size: .; v_call: TRBV10-3; cdr3_aa: CAISPPGYDEQLF; cdr3_nt: TGTGCCATCAGTCCCCCGGGCTACGATGAGCAGCTCTTC